This is a list of T cell receptor beta chains from one sample in a study of T cells in pancreatic ductal adenocarcinoma. TCRdb's copy holds only in-frame clones and misses some; the assay was immunoSEQ multiplex PCR. The table has tens of thousands of clones, more than 80% seen once. The sample was PBMCs. The origin of the receptors is a human donor with pancreatic ductal adenocarcinoma. Each CDR3 is given with its conserved first and last residue. The D gene is left open where the match is weak. Rows may omit the clone size; those that give it use once, few, many or a size class.

CDR3 length: 14; D gene: TRBD1; V gene: TRBV6-1; clone size: -; J gene: TRBJ2-3; CDR3 DNA: TGTGCCAGCAGCCTTAACAGGGGAACGGATACGCAGTATTTT; CDR3 protein: CASSLNRGTDTQYF
CDR3 length: 11; D gene: -; V gene: TRBV18; clone size: -; J gene: TRBJ1-3; CDR3 DNA: TGTGCCAGCTCACCTGAGAACACCATATATTTT; CDR3 protein: CASSPENTIYF
CDR3 length: 13; D gene: -; V gene: TRBV7-2; clone size: once; J gene: TRBJ1-2; CDR3 DNA: TGTGCCAGCAGCCCGCCCGGGAATCAAGGCTACACCTTC; CDR3 protein: CASSPPGNQGYTF
CDR3 length: 15; D gene: -; V gene: TRBV14; clone size: -; J gene: TRBJ2-7; CDR3 DNA: TGTGCCAGCAGCCAAGAGGGTCTGAGGTCGGACGAGCAGTACTTC; CDR3 protein: CASSQEGLRSDEQYF
CDR3 length: 17; D gene: TRBD2; V gene: TRBV4-1; clone size: -; J gene: TRBJ2-3; CDR3 DNA: TGCGCCAGCTCTAATCTTGGGGCGGGAGGAGGTACAGATACGCAGTATTTT; CDR3 protein: CASSNLGAGGGTDTQYF
CDR3 length: 14; D gene: -; V gene: TRBV30; clone size: -; J gene: TRBJ2-3; CDR3 DNA: TGTGCCTGGAGTGTCTCACATAGCACAGATACGCAGTATTTT; CDR3 protein: CAWSVSHSTDTQYF
CDR3 length: 11; D gene: -; V gene: TRBV20-1; clone size: -; J gene: TRBJ2-1; CDR3 DNA: TGCAGTGCTGCAGGGATGGCAGAGCAGTTCTTC; CDR3 protein: CSAAGMAEQFF
CDR3 length: 15; D gene: -; V gene: TRBV16; clone size: -; J gene: TRBJ1-1; CDR3 DNA: TGTGCCAGCAGCCCACCGGGACAAGCCAACACTGAAGCTTTCTTT; CDR3 protein: CASSPPGQANTEAFF
CDR3 length: 14; D gene: -; V gene: TRBV11-3; clone size: -; J gene: TRBJ2-1; CDR3 DNA: TGTGCCAGCAGCTTAGGGGGGACTGTCGGTGAGCAGTTCTTC; CDR3 protein: CASSLGGTVGEQFF
CDR3 length: 14; D gene: -; V gene: TRBV27; clone size: -; J gene: TRBJ2-2; CDR3 DNA: TGTGCCAGCAGCAGTCAGGGGAGCACCGGGGAGCTGTTTTTT; CDR3 protein: CASSSQGSTGELFF
CDR3 length: 12; D gene: -; V gene: TRBV14; clone size: -; J gene: TRBJ1-4; CDR3 DNA: TGTGCCAGCAGCCAACATAATGAAAAACTGTTTTTT; CDR3 protein: CASSQHNEKLFF
CDR3 length: 15; D gene: TRBD1; V gene: TRBV6-5; clone size: once; J gene: TRBJ1-3; CDR3 DNA: TGTGCCAGCAGGGCCGGGACAGAGTATGGAAACACCATATATTTT; CDR3 protein: CASRAGTEYGNTIYF
CDR3 length: 15; D gene: TRBD2; V gene: TRBV11-2; clone size: -; J gene: TRBJ2-7; CDR3 DNA: TGTGCCAGCAGCTTAGTTGAGACTAGCGGCTACGAGCAGTACTTC; CDR3 protein: CASSLVETSGYEQYF
CDR3 length: 15; D gene: TRBD1; V gene: TRBV19; clone size: -; J gene: TRBJ2-3; CDR3 DNA: TGTGCCAGTAGTATAACAGGGGTATCGGCAGATACGCAGTATTTT; CDR3 protein: CASSITGVSADTQYF
CDR3 length: 11; D gene: -; V gene: TRBV7-9; clone size: -; J gene: TRBJ2-7; CDR3 DNA: TGTGCCAGCAGCCGGGACTACGAGCAGTACTTC; CDR3 protein: CASSRDYEQYF
CDR3 length: 15; D gene: TRBD1; V gene: TRBV19; clone size: -; J gene: TRBJ1-2; CDR3 DNA: TGTGCCAGTAAGCCAGGGACAGGGGTAAACTATGGCTACACCTTC; CDR3 protein: CASKPGTGVNYGYTF
CDR3 length: 14; D gene: -; V gene: TRBV19; clone size: -; J gene: TRBJ2-1; CDR3 DNA: TGTGCCAGTAGAGGCAGGGGGGGGGACAATGAGCAGTTCTTC; CDR3 protein: CASRGRGGDNEQFF
CDR3 length: 13; D gene: -; V gene: TRBV29-1; clone size: few; J gene: TRBJ2-1; CDR3 DNA: TGCAGCGGGTGTTCTTCAACAAATAATGAGCAGTTCTTC; CDR3 protein: CSGCSSTNNEQFF
CDR3 length: 14; D gene: -; V gene: TRBV7-2; clone size: once; J gene: TRBJ2-2; CDR3 DNA: TGTGCCAGCAGCTTAACGGGGAACACCGGGGAGCTGTTTTTT; CDR3 protein: CASSLTGNTGELFF
CDR3 length: 15; D gene: TRBD2; V gene: TRBV11-3; clone size: -; J gene: TRBJ2-1; CDR3 DNA: TGTGCCAGCAGCTACGGGGAGGGCCCCTACAATGAGCAGTTCTTC; CDR3 protein: CASSYGEGPYNEQFF
CDR3 length: 14; D gene: -; V gene: TRBV2; clone size: -; J gene: TRBJ1-5; CDR3 DNA: TGTGCCAGCAGTGAAGACGGTAGCAATCAGCCCCAGCATTTT; CDR3 protein: CASSEDGSNQPQHF
CDR3 length: 14; D gene: TRBD2; V gene: TRBV5-6; clone size: -; J gene: TRBJ2-5; CDR3 DNA: TGTGCCAGCAGCCCGCTCGGGACTAGGGAGACCCAGTACTTC; CDR3 protein: CASSPLGTRETQYF
CDR3 length: 13; D gene: TRBD1; V gene: TRBV6-5; clone size: -; J gene: TRBJ1-1; CDR3 DNA: TGTGCCAGCAGTTACTCCCCAGGGGGTGAAGCTTTCTTT; CDR3 protein: CASSYSPGGEAFF
CDR3 length: 17; D gene: -; V gene: TRBV2; clone size: -; J gene: TRBJ1-1; CDR3 DNA: TGTGCCAGCTCGTGGCGAGGGGCAGGGCGCTGGAACACTGAAGCTTTCTTT; CDR3 protein: CASSWRGAGRWNTEAFF
CDR3 length: 13; D gene: TRBD1; V gene: TRBV5-1; clone size: -; J gene: TRBJ2-3; CDR3 DNA: TGCGCCAGCAGGGGGACAGCCACAGATACGCAGTATTTT; CDR3 protein: CASRGTATDTQYF
CDR3 length: 16; D gene: -; V gene: TRBV10-3; clone size: -; J gene: TRBJ1-5; CDR3 DNA: TGTGCCATCAGTGAGTCGGCCGGGAGAGGCAATCAGCCCCAGCATTTT; CDR3 protein: CAISESAGRGNQPQHF
CDR3 length: 13; D gene: -; V gene: TRBV7-9; clone size: once; J gene: TRBJ1-3; CDR3 DNA: TGTGCCAGCAGCTTAGCGGCCGCAGGGGTGGCATATTTT; CDR3 protein: CASSLAAAGVAYF
CDR3 length: 18; D gene: TRBD2; V gene: TRBV5-1; clone size: -; J gene: TRBJ2-7; CDR3 DNA: TGCGCCAGCAGCTTGAGGGGGACTAGCGGGAGTTCCTGGCGCGAGCAGTACTTC; CDR3 protein: CASSLRGTSGSSWREQYF
CDR3 length: 11; D gene: -; V gene: TRBV27; clone size: -; J gene: TRBJ1-1; CDR3 DNA: TGTGCCACTGCGGGGTATACTGAAGCTTTCTTT; CDR3 protein: CATAGYTEAFF
CDR3 length: 15; D gene: -; V gene: TRBV25-1; clone size: -; J gene: TRBJ1-4; CDR3 DNA: TGTGCCAGCAGTGTACAGGCCGGTGGGTCCGAAAAACTGTTTTTT; CDR3 protein: CASSVQAGGSEKLFF
CDR3 length: 16; D gene: TRBD1; V gene: TRBV4-3; clone size: -; J gene: TRBJ2-1; CDR3 DNA: TGCGCCAGCAGCCCAGGGGACAGGCTGCTGAACAATGAGCAGTTCTTC; CDR3 protein: CASSPGDRLLNNEQFF
CDR3 length: 16; D gene: TRBD1; V gene: TRBV5-4; clone size: -; J gene: TRBJ2-3; CDR3 DNA: TGTGCCAGCAGCTTGGAGGTGGGCAGGGGGCGAGATACGCAGTATTTT; CDR3 protein: CASSLEVGRGRDTQYF
CDR3 length: 14; D gene: -; V gene: TRBV5-1; clone size: -; J gene: TRBJ2-1; CDR3 DNA: TGCGCCAGCAGCTCAGGACAATCCTACAATGAGCAGTTCTTC; CDR3 protein: CASSSGQSYNEQFF
CDR3 length: 16; D gene: -; V gene: TRBV18; clone size: -; J gene: TRBJ1-1; CDR3 DNA: TGTGCCAGCTCACCAGTTGATCAGGGAATAAACACTGAAGCTTTCTTT; CDR3 protein: CASSPVDQGINTEAFF
CDR3 length: 13; D gene: -; V gene: TRBV18; clone size: -; J gene: TRBJ2-1; CDR3 DNA: TGTGCCAGCTCCATCAGATCCGGGAATGAGCAGTTCTTC; CDR3 protein: CASSIRSGNEQFF
CDR3 length: 17; D gene: -; V gene: TRBV5-4; clone size: -; J gene: TRBJ1-4; CDR3 DNA: TGTGCCAGCAGCTTGGGGATCACGGGGGCTTCGTCTGAAAAACTGTTTTTT; CDR3 protein: CASSLGITGASSEKLFF
CDR3 length: 14; D gene: TRBD1; V gene: TRBV19; clone size: -; J gene: TRBJ1-3; CDR3 DNA: TGTGCCAGTAGCCCTGGGACAGGTGGAAACACCATATATTTT; CDR3 protein: CASSPGTGGNTIYF
CDR3 length: 15; D gene: -; V gene: TRBV19; clone size: -; J gene: TRBJ1-2; CDR3 DNA: TGTGCCAGTACCGATCTTCGACAGGAGCTCTACGGCTACACCTTC; CDR3 protein: CASTDLRQELYGYTF
CDR3 length: 10; D gene: -; V gene: TRBV20-1; clone size: -; J gene: TRBJ2-1; CDR3 DNA: TGCAGTGCTCCGGGCAATGAGCAGTTCTTC; CDR3 protein: CSAPGNEQFF
CDR3 length: 15; D gene: -; V gene: TRBV6-5; clone size: -; J gene: TRBJ2-5; CDR3 DNA: TGTGCCAGCAGTTACTCGCGGAACTTCCAAGAGACCCAGTACTTC; CDR3 protein: CASSYSRNFQETQYF
CDR3 length: 17; D gene: -; V gene: TRBV23-1; clone size: -; J gene: TRBJ2-5; CDR3 DNA: TGCGCCAGCAGTCAAGGTAGAAACGCACAACCTCAAGAGACCCAGTACTTC; CDR3 protein: CASSQGRNAQPQETQYF
CDR3 length: 14; D gene: TRBD2; V gene: TRBV7-9; clone size: -; J gene: TRBJ2-5; CDR3 DNA: TGTGCCAGCAGCATCGGACTAGCGGCGGAGACCCAGTACTTC; CDR3 protein: CASSIGLAAETQYF
CDR3 length: 15; D gene: TRBD1; V gene: TRBV11-2; clone size: -; J gene: TRBJ2-1; CDR3 DNA: TGTGCCAGCAGCCAACCTAGACAGGGAAGGAATGAGCAGTTCTTC; CDR3 protein: CASSQPRQGRNEQFF
CDR3 length: 15; D gene: TRBD1; V gene: TRBV7-2; clone size: -; J gene: TRBJ1-5; CDR3 DNA: TGTGCCAGCAGCTTAGTCGACAGGGGGGATCAGCCCCAGCATTTT; CDR3 protein: CASSLVDRGDQPQHF
CDR3 length: 15; D gene: TRBD1; V gene: TRBV7-9; clone size: -; J gene: TRBJ2-7; CDR3 DNA: TGTGCCAGCAGCTCACGCGGCAGGGGGCTAGACGAGCAGTACTTC; CDR3 protein: CASSSRGRGLDEQYF
CDR3 length: 13; D gene: -; V gene: TRBV2; clone size: -; J gene: TRBJ1-1; CDR3 DNA: TGTGCCAGCAATAGACAGACTTACACTGAAGCTTTCTTT; CDR3 protein: CASNRQTYTEAFF
CDR3 length: 14; D gene: -; V gene: TRBV14; clone size: -; J gene: TRBJ1-3; CDR3 DNA: TGTGCCAGCAGCCAAGATTTTCTTGGAAACACCATATATTTT; CDR3 protein: CASSQDFLGNTIYF
CDR3 length: 13; D gene: -; V gene: TRBV6-5; clone size: -; J gene: TRBJ2-3; CDR3 DNA: TGTGCCAGCAGTTACAGTAGCGCAGATACGCAGTATTTT; CDR3 protein: CASSYSSADTQYF
CDR3 length: 16; D gene: TRBD1; V gene: TRBV28; clone size: -; J gene: TRBJ2-7; CDR3 DNA: TGTGCCAGCAAGGACAGGGGTTTTAGGGTATCCTACGAGCAGTACTTC; CDR3 protein: CASKDRGFRVSYEQYF
CDR3 length: 16; D gene: TRBD1; V gene: TRBV6-5; clone size: -; J gene: TRBJ1-2; CDR3 DNA: TGTGCCAGCAGTTCAATATACAGACAGGGGCACTATGGCTACACCTTC; CDR3 protein: CASSSIYRQGHYGYTF
CDR3 length: 15; D gene: -; V gene: TRBV4-2; clone size: -; J gene: TRBJ1-1; CDR3 DNA: TGTGCCAGCAGCCAAGGTTCGGGGGTTCACACTGAAGCTTTCTTT; CDR3 protein: CASSQGSGVHTEAFF
CDR3 length: 15; D gene: -; V gene: TRBV6-1; clone size: -; J gene: TRBJ2-2; CDR3 DNA: TGTGCCAGCAGTGAATTGGCAGGGGCTCCCGGGGAGCTGTTTTTT; CDR3 protein: CASSELAGAPGELFF
CDR3 length: 16; D gene: TRBD2; V gene: TRBV4-3; clone size: -; J gene: TRBJ2-5; CDR3 DNA: TGCGCCAGCAGCCAGGGGCTAGCGGGAGTAGGAGAGACCCAGTACTTC; CDR3 protein: CASSQGLAGVGETQYF
CDR3 length: 15; D gene: TRBD2; V gene: TRBV5-1; clone size: -; J gene: TRBJ2-5; CDR3 DNA: TGCGCCAGCAGCTCCAAGCGACTAGCGGAAGAGACCCAGTACTTC; CDR3 protein: CASSSKRLAEETQYF
CDR3 length: 13; D gene: -; V gene: TRBV7-3; clone size: -; J gene: TRBJ2-1; CDR3 DNA: TGTGCCAGCAGCCTAGCGACGCCCAATGAGCAGTTCTTC; CDR3 protein: CASSLATPNEQFF
CDR3 length: 16; D gene: TRBD1; V gene: TRBV19; clone size: -; J gene: TRBJ1-5; CDR3 DNA: TGTGCCAGTAGTATAGATGGGACAGTAAGATATCAGCCCCAGCATTTT; CDR3 protein: CASSIDGTVRYQPQHF
CDR3 length: 14; D gene: TRBD1; V gene: TRBV27; clone size: -; J gene: TRBJ1-1; CDR3 DNA: TGTGCCAGCAGTTATGACAGGGTGAACACTGAAGCTTTCTTT; CDR3 protein: CASSYDRVNTEAFF
CDR3 length: 14; D gene: TRBD1; V gene: TRBV6-6; clone size: -; J gene: TRBJ1-5; CDR3 DNA: TGTGCCAGCAGCAACAGGGGTGGAAATCAGCCCCAGCATTTT; CDR3 protein: CASSNRGGNQPQHF
CDR3 length: 17; D gene: TRBD1; V gene: TRBV9; clone size: -; J gene: TRBJ1-5; CDR3 DNA: TGTGCCAGCAGCTCAATTGACAGGGGAGGTGGCAATCAGCCCCAGCATTTT; CDR3 protein: CASSSIDRGGGNQPQHF
CDR3 length: 16; D gene: -; V gene: TRBV5-1; clone size: -; J gene: TRBJ2-2; CDR3 DNA: TGCGCCAGCAGCTTGGATGGACAGAGAGGGACCGGGGAGCTGTTTTTT; CDR3 protein: CASSLDGQRGTGELFF